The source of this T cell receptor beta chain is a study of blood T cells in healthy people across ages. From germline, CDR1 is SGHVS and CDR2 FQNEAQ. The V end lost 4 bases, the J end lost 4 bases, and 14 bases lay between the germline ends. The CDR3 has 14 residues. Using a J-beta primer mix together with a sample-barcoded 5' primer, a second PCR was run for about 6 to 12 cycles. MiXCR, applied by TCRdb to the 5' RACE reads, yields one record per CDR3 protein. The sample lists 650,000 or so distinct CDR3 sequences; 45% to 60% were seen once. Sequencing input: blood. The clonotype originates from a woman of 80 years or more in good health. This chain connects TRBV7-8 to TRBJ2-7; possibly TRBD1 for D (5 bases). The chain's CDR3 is CASSSRSGWYEQYF. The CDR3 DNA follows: TGTGCCAGCAGCTCACGATCAGGGTGGTACGAGCAGTACTTC.